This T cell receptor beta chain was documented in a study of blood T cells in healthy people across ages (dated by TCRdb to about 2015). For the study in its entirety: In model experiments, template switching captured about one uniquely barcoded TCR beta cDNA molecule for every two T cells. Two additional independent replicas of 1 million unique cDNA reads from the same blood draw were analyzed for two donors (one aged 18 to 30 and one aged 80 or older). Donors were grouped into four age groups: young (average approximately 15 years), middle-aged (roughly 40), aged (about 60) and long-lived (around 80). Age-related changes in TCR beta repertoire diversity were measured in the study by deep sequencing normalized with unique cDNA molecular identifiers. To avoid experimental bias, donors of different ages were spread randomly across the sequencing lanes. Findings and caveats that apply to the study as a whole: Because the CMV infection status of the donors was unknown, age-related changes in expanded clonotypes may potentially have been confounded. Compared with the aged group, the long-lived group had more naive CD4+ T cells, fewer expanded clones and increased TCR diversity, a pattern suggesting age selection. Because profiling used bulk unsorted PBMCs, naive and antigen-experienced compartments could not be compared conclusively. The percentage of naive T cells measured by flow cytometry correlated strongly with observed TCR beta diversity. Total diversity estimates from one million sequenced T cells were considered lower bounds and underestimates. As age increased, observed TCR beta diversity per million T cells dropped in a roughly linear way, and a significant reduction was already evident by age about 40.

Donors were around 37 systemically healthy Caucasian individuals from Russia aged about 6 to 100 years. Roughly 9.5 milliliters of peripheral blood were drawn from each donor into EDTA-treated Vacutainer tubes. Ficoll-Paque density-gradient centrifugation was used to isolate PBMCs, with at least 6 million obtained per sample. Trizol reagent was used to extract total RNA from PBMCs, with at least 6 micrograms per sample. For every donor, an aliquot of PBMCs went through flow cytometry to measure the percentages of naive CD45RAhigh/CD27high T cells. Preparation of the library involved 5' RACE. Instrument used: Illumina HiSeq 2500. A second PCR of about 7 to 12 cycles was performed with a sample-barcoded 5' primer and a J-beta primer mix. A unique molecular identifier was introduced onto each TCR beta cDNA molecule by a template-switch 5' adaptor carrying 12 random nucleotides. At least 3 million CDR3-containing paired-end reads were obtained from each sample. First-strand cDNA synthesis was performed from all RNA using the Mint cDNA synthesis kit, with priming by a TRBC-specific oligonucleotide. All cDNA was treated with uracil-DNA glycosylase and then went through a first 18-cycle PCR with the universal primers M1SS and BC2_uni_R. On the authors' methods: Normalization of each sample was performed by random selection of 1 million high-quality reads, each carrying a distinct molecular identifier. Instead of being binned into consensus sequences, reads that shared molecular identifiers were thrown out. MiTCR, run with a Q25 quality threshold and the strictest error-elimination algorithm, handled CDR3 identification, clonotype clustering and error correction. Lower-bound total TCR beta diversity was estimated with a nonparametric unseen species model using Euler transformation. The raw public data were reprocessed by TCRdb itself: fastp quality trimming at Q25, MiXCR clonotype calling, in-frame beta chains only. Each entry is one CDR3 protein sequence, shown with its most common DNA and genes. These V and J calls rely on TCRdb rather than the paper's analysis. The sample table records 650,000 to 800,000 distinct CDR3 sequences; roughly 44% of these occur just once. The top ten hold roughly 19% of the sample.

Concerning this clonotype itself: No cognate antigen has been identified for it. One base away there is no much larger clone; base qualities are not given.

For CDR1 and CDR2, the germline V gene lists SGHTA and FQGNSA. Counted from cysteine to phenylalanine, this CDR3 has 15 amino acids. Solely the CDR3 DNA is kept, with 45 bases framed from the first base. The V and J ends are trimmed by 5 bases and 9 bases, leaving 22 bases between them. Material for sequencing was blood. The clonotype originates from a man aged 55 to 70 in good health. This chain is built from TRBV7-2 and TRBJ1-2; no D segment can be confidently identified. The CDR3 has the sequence CASSPRSQAAGRYTF. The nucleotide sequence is TGTGCCAGCAGCCCCCGTAGTCAGGCGGCCGGACGCTACACCTTC.